The rows below give T cell receptor beta chains drawn from one sample of a study of blood T cell repertoires in COVID-19. Measured with immunoSEQ multiplex PCR; TCRdb has only the in-frame clones, and not every one. The sample has about 61,000 clones, about nine tenths seen once; the top ten hold 8.5% to 10%. The sample taken for sequencing was peripheral blood. The receptors shown here come from a human donor in a cohort sampled during active COVID-19. Each CDR3 is given without its conserved first and last residue.

V	J	CDR3
TRBV10-1	TRBJ2-1	ASNPGQGGDEQF
TRBV30	TRBJ1-2	AWSPGTGAIPGGGYT
TRBV4-1	TRBJ2-5	ASSQATGGGETQY
TRBV9	TRBJ1-2	ASTLDFRGGYT
TRBV7-2	TRBJ2-2	ASSQDVGGPGELF
TRBV27	TRBJ1-2	ASSLGSNDRRYGYT
TRBV5-1	TRBJ1-6	ASSRSGDNSPLH
TRBV5-6	TRBJ2-1	ASSRGLAGIYNEQF
TRBV14	TRBJ1-2	ASSFQQLYGYT
TRBV7-8	TRBJ2-1	ASSHRTGWGYNEQF
TRBV10-3	TRBJ2-1	AISEGGTHTYNEQF
TRBV4-3	TRBJ1-6	ASSQVGWAGLNSPLH
TRBV28	TRBJ1-4	ASRTGLREKLF
TRBV19	TRBJ2-5	ASSIVAGAQY
TRBV27	TRBJ2-3	ASSFSQGAASTDTQY
TRBV7-3	TRBJ2-7	ASSQTSGTYEQY
TRBV6-6	TRBJ1-1	ASRREPNTEAF
TRBV5-1	TRBJ2-7	ASSRLADSSGGSYEQY
TRBV5-6	TRBJ1-5	ASSLGQGYQPQH
TRBV18	TRBJ2-3	ASSSSGRVQSGDTQY
TRBV7-9	TRBJ2-1	ASSSTQRDPYNEQF
TRBV5-1	TRBJ2-7	ASSLDRGIYEQY
TRBV7-2	TRBJ2-7	ASSLNPRIGEQY
TRBV9	TRBJ2-7	ASSEFLDRTYEQY
TRBV6-5	TRBJ2-5	ASSYSTGRGETQY
TRBV6-5	TRBJ1-1	ASKPGAEGGNEAF
TRBV30	TRBJ2-1	AWSDRTSGGDEQF
TRBV4-1	TRBJ2-3	ASSQAGTSGGANTQY
TRBV19	TRBJ1-5	ASSGTGKGNQPQH
TRBV7-3	TRBJ2-3	ASSPSSGGHHTQY
TRBV5-1	TRBJ2-7	ASSSTSGSYEQY
TRBV6-6	TRBJ2-3	ASTDRGALTDTQY
TRBV12-5	TRBJ2-3	ASGLGLYRSTDTQY
TRBV19	TRBJ1-1	ASSIDHRSMNTEAF
TRBV5-3	TRBJ1-6	ARSLFGQLSPQSYNSPLH
TRBV19	TRBJ1-5	ASSRQGYNQPQH
TRBV7-2	TRBJ2-2	ASSGTSGTGELF
TRBV7-7	TRBJ2-1	ASSLAGVLRGGRNEQF
TRBV30	TRBJ2-1	AWSSKSSDFVDEQF
TRBV21-1	TRBJ2-7	ATFASFHQVSYEQY
TRBV18	TRBJ2-3	ASSSTSQGNADTQY
TRBV3-1/TRBV3-2	TRBJ2-7	ASSQDPLWYDQLYEQY
TRBV21-1	TRBJ2-1	ASSKLALGANEQF
TRBV4-3	TRBJ2-1	ASSPSGVHNEQF
TRBV6-4	TRBJ2-5	ASSDEVELQGETQY
TRBV2	TRBJ2-1	ASGPGVGRGLDEQF
TRBV28	TRBJ1-1	ASSPGWNTEAF
TRBV3-1/TRBV3-2	TRBJ1-2	ASSLRGQGAVEGVYGYT
TRBV7-9	TRBJ2-1	ASSTRTSGSLDEQF
TRBV12-1	TRBJ2-3	ASSFSASETDTQY
TRBV30	TRBJ2-4	AWSTLETGLNIQY
TRBV6-2/TRBV6-3	TRBJ1-1	ASSQGIAEAF
TRBV5-6	TRBJ1-1	ASSLAGGMNTEAF
TRBV6-5	TRBJ1-2	ASISPGTYGYT
TRBV11-2	TRBJ2-5	ASSLVGGGGAARWETQY
TRBV7-6	TRBJ2-7	ASSSTSGSSYEQY
TRBV2	TRBJ2-1	ASSSDRGLLSEQF
TRBV24-1	TRBJ1-5	ATSDWSRVNDNQPQH